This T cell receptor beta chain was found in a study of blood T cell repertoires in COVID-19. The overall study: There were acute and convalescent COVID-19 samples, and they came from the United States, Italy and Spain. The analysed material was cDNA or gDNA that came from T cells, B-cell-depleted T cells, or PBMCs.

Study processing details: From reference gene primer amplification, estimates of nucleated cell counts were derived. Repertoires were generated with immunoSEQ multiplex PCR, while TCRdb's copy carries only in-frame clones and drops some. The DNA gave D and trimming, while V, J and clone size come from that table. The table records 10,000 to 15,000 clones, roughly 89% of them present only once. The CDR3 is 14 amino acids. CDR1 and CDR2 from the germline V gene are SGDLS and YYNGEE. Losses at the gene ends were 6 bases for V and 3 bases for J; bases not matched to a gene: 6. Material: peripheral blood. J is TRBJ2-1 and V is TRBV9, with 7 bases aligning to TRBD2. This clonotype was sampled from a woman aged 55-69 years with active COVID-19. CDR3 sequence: CASKKSGDYNEQFF. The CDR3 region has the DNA TGTGCCAGCAAAAAGAGCGGGGACTACAATGAGCAGTTCTTC. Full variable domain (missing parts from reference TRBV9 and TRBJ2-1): DSGVTQTPKHLITATGQRVTLRCSPRSGDLSVYWYQQSLDQGLQFLIQYYNGEERAKGNILERFSAQQFPDLHSELNLSSLELGDSALYFCASKKSGDYNEQFFGPGTRLTVL.